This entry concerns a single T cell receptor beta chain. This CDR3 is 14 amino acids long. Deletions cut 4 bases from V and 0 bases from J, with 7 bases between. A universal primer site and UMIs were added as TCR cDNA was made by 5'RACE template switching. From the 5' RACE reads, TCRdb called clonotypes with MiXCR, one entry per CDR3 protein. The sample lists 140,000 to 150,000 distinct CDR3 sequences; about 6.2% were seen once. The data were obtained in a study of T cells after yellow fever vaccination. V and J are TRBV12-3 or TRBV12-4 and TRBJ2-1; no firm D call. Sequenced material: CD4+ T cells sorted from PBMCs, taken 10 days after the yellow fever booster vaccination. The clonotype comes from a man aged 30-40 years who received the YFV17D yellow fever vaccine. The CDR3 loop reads CASSSPSSYNEQFF. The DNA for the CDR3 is TGTGCCAGCAGTTCGCCGAGCTCCTACAATGAGCAGTTCTTC.